This record looks at one TCR beta chain sequence and its context. Using immunoSEQ multiplex PCR, the repertoire was profiled, and TCRdb retains in-frame clones only, with some absent. The table lists 5,500 to 7,500 clones, around 70% of them singletons. V dropped 0 bases and J dropped 5 bases, with 17 bases sitting between them. CDR3 length: 18 residues. Germline assignment: CDR1 SGHVS and CDR2 FQNEAQ. This entry belongs to a study of control samples from healthy donors and cancer patients. This receptor was identified in a male donor with melanoma. Sequenced sample: formalin-fixed, paraffin-embedded tissue. The V gene is TRBV7-8, the J gene TRBJ1-6, with no clear D. The CDR3 DNA is TGTGCCAGCAGCTTAGCGCTTTTCGGGCAGCCTAATAATTCACCCCTCCACTTT. Amino acid sequence: CASSLALFGQPNNSPLHF.